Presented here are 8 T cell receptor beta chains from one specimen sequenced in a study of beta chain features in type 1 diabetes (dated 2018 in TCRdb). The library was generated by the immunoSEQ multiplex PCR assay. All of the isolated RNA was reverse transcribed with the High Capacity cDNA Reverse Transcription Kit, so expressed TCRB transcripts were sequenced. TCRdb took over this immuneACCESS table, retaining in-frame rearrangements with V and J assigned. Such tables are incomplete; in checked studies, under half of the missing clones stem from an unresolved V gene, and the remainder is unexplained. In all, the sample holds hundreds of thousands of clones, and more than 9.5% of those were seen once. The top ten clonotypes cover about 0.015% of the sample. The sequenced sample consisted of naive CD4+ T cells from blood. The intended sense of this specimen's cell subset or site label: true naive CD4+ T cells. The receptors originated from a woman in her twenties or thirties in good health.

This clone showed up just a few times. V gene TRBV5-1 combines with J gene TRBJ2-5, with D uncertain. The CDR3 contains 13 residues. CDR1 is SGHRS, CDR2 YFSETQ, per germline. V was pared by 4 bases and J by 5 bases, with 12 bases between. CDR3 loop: CASSGDLRETQYF. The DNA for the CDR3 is TGCGCCAGCAGCGGTGACTTACGGGAGACCCAGTACTTC.

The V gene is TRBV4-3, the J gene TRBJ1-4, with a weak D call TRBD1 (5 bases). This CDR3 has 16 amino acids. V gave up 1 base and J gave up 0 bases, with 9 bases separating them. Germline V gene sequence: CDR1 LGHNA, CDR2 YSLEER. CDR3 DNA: TGCGCCAGCAGCCAAGCTAGACAGACAACTAATGAAAAACTGTTTTTT. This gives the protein CASSQARQTTNEKLFF.

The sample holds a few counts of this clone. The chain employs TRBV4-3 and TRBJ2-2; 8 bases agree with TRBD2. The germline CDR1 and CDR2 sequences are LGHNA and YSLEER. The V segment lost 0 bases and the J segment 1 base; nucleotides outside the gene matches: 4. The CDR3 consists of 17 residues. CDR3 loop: CASSQDSLAGNTGELFF. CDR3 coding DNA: TGCGCCAGCAGCCAAGATTCCCTAGCGGGGAACACCGGGGAGCTGTTTTTT.

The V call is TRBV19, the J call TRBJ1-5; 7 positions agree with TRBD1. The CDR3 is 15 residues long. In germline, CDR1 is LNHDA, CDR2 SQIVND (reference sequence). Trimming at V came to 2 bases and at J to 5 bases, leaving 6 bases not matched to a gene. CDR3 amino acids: CASSILSGGDQPQHF. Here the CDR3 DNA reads TGTGCCAGTAGTATATTGTCAGGGGGTGATCAGCCCCAGCATTTT.

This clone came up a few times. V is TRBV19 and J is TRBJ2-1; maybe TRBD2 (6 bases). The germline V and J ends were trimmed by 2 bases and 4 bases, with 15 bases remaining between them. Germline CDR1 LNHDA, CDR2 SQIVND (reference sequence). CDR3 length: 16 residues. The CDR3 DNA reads TGTGCCAGTAGTATATCGGGTAGCGGATCGTACAATGAGCAGTTCTTC. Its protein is CASSISGSGSYNEQFF.

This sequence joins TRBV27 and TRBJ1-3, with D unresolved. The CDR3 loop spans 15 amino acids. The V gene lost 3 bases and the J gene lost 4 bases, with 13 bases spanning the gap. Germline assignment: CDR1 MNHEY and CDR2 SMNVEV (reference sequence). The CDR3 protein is CASSFLSGEGNTIYF. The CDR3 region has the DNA TGTGCCAGCAGTTTCCTATCCGGGGAGGGAAACACCATATATTTT.

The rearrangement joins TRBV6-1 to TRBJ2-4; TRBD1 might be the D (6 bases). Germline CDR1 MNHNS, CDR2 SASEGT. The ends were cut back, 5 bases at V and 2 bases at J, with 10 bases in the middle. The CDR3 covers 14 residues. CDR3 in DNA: TGTGCCAGCAGTCTGGACAGAACCAAAAACATTCAGTACTTC. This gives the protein CASSLDRTKNIQYF.

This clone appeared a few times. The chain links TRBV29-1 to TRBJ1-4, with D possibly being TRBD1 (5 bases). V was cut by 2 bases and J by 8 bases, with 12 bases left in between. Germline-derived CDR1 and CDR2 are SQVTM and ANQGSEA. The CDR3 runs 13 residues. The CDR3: CSVERQGGEKLFF. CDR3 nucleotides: TGCAGCGTTGAAAGGCAGGGAGGGGAAAAACTGTTTTTT.